Listed here are 8 T cell receptor beta chains from one sample, sequenced in a study of T cell clonality in common variable immunodeficiency. General study results and limits: Reportedly, TCR beta sequences from common variable immunodeficiency showed fewer deletions and N-nucleotide insertions.

TCRdb's copy holds only in-frame clones and misses some; the assay was immunoSEQ multiplex PCR. Sampling found approximately 26,000 clones, none seen once. Their target antigens are unknown. Material for sequencing was peripheral blood mononuclear cells. All receptors come from a human donor with common variable immunodeficiency.

This clone showed up just a few times. Read coverage stops 3 residues before the CDR3 terminus; the germline J gene supplies the remainder. The genes are TRBV2 and TRBJ1-2; possibly TRBD1 for D (6 bases). This CDR3 spans 14 amino acids. V shed 5 bases and J shed 4 bases, with 14 bases lying between them. CDR1 and CDR2 from the germline V gene are SNHLY and FYNNEI. The covered CDR3 bases are TGTGCCAGCAGTAGGACAGAATTACGCTATGGC. Translation: CASSRTELRYG. The CDR3 reads in full as CASSRTELRYGYTF.

The CDR3 reads CASSAGRGGEKLFF. The sequenced part of the CDR3 DNA is TGTGCCAGCAGCGCGGGTCGGGGAGGAGAAAAA. The V gene is TRBV2, the J gene TRBJ1-4; D remains ambiguous. The read comes to an end 3 residues before the CDR3 does, leaving the germline J gene to fill in the end. Germline V CDR1 and CDR2: SNHLY, FYNNEI. V gave up 6 bases and J gave up 8 bases, with 16 bases separating them. The CDR3 covers 14 residues. Full variable domain (missing parts from reference TRBV2 and TRBJ1-4): EPEVTQTPSHQVTQMGQEVILRCVPISNHLYFYWYRQILGQKVEFLVSFYNNEISEKSEIFDDQFSVERPDGSNFTLKIRSTKLEDSAMYFCASSAGRGGEKLFFGSGTQLSVL.

This clone was recorded at least ten times. The CDR3 is cut off 3 residues early in the read; its end comes from the germline J gene. The chain uses TRBV7-3 and TRBJ2-6; D is uncertain. The germline CDR1 and CDR2 sequences are SGHTA and FQGTGA. The V end lost 2 bases, the J end lost 0 bases, and 8 bases lay between the germline ends. This CDR3 has 16 residues. The covered CDR3 bases are TGTGCCAGCAGCTTACTGTGGCTCTCTGGGGCCAACGTC. Translation: CASSLLWLSGANV. The entire CDR3 protein is CASSLLWLSGANVLTF.

A word on this clone: With the read ending 3 residues before the CDR3 end, the germline J gene is used to fill in that end. The V and J genes are TRBV2 and TRBJ2-7; 8 nucleotides agree with TRBD1. Germline V gene lookup returns CDR1 SNHLY and CDR2 FYNNEI. Trimming at V came to 4 bases and at J to 2 bases, leaving 7 bases not matched to a gene. The CDR3 runs to 15 residues. CDR3 DNA, as far as it was read: TGTGCCAGCAGTGGCCCCTCACAGGGGGCCTACGAG. It translates to CASSGPSQGAYE. The full CDR3 protein reads CASSGPSQGAYEQYF.

This clone was detected many times. Sequencing ends 3 residues short of the CDR3 end; the germline J gene provides the rest. The J gene is TRBJ1-6, the V gene TRBV5-1; 8 bases line up with TRBD1. V lost 4 bases to trimming and J lost 3 bases; unmatched junction nucleotides: 6. The germline gives CDR1 SGHRS, CDR2 YFSETQ. This CDR3 comprises 16 residues. The chain's CDR3 is CASSPLDRDYNSPLHF. CDR3 DNA (partial): TGCGCCAGCAGCCCCTTGGACAGGGACTATAATTCACCC.

CDR3 sequence reads: CASSLLAGAPYEQYF. The CDR3 bases that were read are TGTGCCAGCTCACTGCTAGCGGGGGCCCCCTACGAG. The chain recombines TRBV18 with TRBJ2-7; 10 nucleotides match TRBD2. Read sequence stops 3 residues before the CDR3 end, and the germline J gene provides the missing end. V shed 4 bases and J 2 bases; nucleotides not matched to a gene: 5. In germline, CDR1 is KGHSH, CDR2 LQKENI. The CDR3 is made up of 15 amino acids.

Points on this clone: The observed sequence ends 3 residues before the CDR3 terminus, with the missing tail filled in from the germline J gene. The genes are TRBV5-6 and TRBJ1-5; tentative D call: TRBD1 (6 bases). V gave up 3 bases and J gave up 5 bases, with 12 bases separating them. The CDR3 extends over 14 amino acids. Germline CDR1 and CDR2: SGHDT and YYEEEE. This CDR3 is CASSSTRGDQPQHF. Partial CDR3 DNA: TGTGCCAGCAGCTCGACCAGGGGCGATCAGCCC.

The table lists this clone with many counts. The read ends 3 residues early relative to the CDR3; the germline J gene fills the gap. The genes are TRBV6-2 or TRBV6-3 and TRBJ2-3; 13 bases align to TRBD2. Germline loops: CDR1 MNHEY, CDR2 SVGEGT. The junction had 5 bases not matched to a gene; V was cut back by 7 bases and J by 4 bases. The CDR3 totals 15 residues. The part of the CDR3 DNA that was read is TGTGCCAGCACCGTACTAGCGGGGGGGCCAGATACG. Its protein product is CASTVLAGGPDT. The CDR3, in full, reads CASTVLAGGPDTQYF.